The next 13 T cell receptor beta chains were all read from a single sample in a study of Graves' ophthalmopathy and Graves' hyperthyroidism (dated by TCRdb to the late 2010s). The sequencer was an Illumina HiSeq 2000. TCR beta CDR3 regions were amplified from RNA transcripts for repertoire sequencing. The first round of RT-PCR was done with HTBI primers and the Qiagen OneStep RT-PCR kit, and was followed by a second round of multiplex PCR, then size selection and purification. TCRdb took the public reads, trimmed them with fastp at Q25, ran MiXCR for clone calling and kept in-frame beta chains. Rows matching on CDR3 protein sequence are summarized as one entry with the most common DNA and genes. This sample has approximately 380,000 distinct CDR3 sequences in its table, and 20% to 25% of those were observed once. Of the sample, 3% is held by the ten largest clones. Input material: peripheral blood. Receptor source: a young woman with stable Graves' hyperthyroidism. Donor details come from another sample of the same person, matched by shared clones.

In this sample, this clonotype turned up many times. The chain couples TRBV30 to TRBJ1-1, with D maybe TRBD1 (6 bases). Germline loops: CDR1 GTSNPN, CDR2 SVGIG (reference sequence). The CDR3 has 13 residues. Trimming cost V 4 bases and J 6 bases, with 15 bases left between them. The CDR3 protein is CAWINTGRAEAFF. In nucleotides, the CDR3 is TGTGCCTGGATCAACACAGGGCGGGCTGAAGCTTTCTTT.

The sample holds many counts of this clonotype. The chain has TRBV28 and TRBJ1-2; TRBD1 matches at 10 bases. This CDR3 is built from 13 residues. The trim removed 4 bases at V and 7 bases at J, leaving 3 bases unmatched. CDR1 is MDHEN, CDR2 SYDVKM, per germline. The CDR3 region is CASSSGTGVGYTF. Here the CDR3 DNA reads TGTGCCAGCAGTTCCGGGACAGGGGTTGGCTACACCTTC.

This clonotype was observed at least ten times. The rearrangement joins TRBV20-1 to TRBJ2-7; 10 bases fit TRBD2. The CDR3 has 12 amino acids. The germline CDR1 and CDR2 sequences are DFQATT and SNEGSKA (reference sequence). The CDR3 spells CASGRNRHEQYF. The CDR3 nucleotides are TGCGCTAGCGGGAGAAATCGCCACGAGCAGTACTTC.

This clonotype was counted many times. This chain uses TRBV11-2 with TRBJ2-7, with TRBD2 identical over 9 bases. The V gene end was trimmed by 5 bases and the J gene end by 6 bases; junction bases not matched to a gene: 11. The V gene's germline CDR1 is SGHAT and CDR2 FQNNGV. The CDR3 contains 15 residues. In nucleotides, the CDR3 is TGTGCCAGCAGCCCTAGCGGGGCCGCATCTTCCGAGCAGTACTTC. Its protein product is CASSPSGAASSEQYF.

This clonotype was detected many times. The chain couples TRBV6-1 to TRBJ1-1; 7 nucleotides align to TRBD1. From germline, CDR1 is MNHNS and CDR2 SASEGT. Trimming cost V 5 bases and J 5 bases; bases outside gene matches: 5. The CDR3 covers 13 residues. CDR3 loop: CASSRQGGTEAFF. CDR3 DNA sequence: TGTGCCAGCAGTCGACAGGGAGGAACTGAAGCTTTCTTT.

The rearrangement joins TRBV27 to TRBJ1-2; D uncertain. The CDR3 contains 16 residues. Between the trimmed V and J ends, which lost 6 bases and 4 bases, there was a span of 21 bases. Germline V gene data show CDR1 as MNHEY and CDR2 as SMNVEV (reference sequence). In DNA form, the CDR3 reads TGTGCCAGCAGCCGACGGGTCAGTCAATCTATCTATGGCTACACCTTC. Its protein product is CASSRRVSQSIYGYTF.

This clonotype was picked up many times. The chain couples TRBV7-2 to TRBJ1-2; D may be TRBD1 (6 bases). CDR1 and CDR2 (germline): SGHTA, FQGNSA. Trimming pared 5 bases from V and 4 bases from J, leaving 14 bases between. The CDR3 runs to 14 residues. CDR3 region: CASSDRRSIYGYTF. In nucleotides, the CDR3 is TGTGCCAGCAGCGACAGGCGTTCTATCTATGGCTACACCTTC.

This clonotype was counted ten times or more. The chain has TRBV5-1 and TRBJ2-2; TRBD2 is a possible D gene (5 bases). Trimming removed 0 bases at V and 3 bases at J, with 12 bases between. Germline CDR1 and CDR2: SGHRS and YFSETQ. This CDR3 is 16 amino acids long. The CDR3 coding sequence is TGCGCCAGCAGCTTGGATGGTTACGGGGACACCGGGGAGCTGTTTTTT. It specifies CASSLDGYGDTGELFF.

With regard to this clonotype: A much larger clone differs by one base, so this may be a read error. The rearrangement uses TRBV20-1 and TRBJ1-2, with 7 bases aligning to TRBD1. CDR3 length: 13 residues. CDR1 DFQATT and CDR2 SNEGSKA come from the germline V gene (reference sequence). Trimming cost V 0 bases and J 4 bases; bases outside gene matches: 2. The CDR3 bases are TGCAGTGCTAGAGATTGGACAGGCTATGGCTACACCTTC. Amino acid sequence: CSARDWTGYGYTF.

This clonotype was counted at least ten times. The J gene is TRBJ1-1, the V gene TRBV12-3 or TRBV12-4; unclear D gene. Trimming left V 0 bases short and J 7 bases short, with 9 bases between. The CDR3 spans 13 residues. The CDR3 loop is CASSLARYFEAFF. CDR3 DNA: TGTGCCAGCAGTTTAGCGAGGTATTTTGAAGCTTTCTTT.

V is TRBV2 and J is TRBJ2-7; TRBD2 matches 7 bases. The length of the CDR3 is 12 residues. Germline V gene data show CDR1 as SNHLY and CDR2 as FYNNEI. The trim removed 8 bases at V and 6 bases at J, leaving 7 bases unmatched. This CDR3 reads CASVRGEGEQYF. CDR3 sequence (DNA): TGTGCCAGCGTCCGGGGGGAGGGCGAGCAGTACTTC.

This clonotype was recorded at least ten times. CDR3: CASSQGWVGTYEQYF. CDR3 in DNA: TGCGCCAGCAGCCAAGGCTGGGTCGGAACCTACGAGCAGTACTTC. The chain couples TRBV4-1 to TRBJ2-7; unclear D gene. The CDR3 is 15 amino acids. V was trimmed by 1 base and J by 2 bases, leaving 12 bases between them. The germline gives CDR1 MGHRA, CDR2 YSYEKL.

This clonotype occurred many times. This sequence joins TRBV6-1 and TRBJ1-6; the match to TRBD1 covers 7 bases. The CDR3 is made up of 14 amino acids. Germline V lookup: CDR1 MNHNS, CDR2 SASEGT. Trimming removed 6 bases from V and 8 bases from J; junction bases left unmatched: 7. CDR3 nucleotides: TGTGCCAGCAGGACCGGGACAGCACATTCACCCCTCCACTTT. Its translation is CASRTGTAHSPLHF.